This paragraph covers one T cell receptor (beta chain) sequence. No antigen is known for it. The germline CDR1 and CDR2 sequences are SEHNR and FQNEAQ (reference sequence). This CDR3 is built from 15 residues. V lost 5 bases and J lost 7; bases outside the gene matches: 10. This table comes from immunoSEQ multiplex PCR, and its TCRdb copy is limited to in-frame clones, with some not included. The repertoire holds 8,500 to 13,000 clones, with over 65% as singletons. This sample was taken from a study of somatic mutations in cytotoxic T cells in rheumatoid arthritis. Study results and caveats: Age-matched healthy controls and rheumatoid arthritis patients had CD8+ T-cell clonality that did not differ significantly.

This chain uses TRBV7-9 with TRBJ1-4; 7 bases fit TRBD1. This TCR was sampled from a man between 60 and 75 years old in good health. What was sequenced was CD8+ T cells sorted from blood. The CDR3 DNA sequence: TGTGCCAGCAGCGACAGAGACAGGGAGGCTGAAAAACTGTTTTTT. It specifies CASSDRDREAEKLFF.